Below, one T cell receptor (beta chain) is given with its context. This sample is part of a study of shared clonotypes between healthy human individuals. Deep was the level used in running the assay. Researchers divided each subset's genomic DNA evenly across several immunoSEQ plates. Input per replicate PCR of unsorted PBMC was roughly 290 ng DNA, corresponding to roughly 28,000 T cell genomes. Data came from immunoSEQ multiplex PCR; TCRdb stores just in-frame clones and leaves some out. The data contain 500,000 to 650,000 clones, roughly 79% of them singletons. From germline, CDR1 is MNHNS and CDR2 SASEGT. V was clipped by 3 bases and J by 6 bases, with 10 bases between them. The CDR3 runs to 13 residues. Those who donated were healthy HIV-negative adults, with no recent acute infections or vaccinations reported.

The sequenced sample was PBMCs. The clonotype originates from a woman aged 40-49 years in good health. Some clones in this sample may be carry-over from other donors' samples. The chain combines TRBV6-1 with TRBJ2-3; TRBD1 or TRBD2 may be the D gene (6 bases each). Here the CDR3 DNA reads TGTGCCAGCAGTGAGGGGGCGGGGGATACGCAGTATTTT. Amino acid sequence: CASSEGAGDTQYF.